A single sample is the source of the 28 T cell receptor beta chains below, sequenced in a study of blood T cell repertoires in COVID-19. Sequenced by immunoSEQ multiplex PCR; TCRdb stores in-frame clones only, minus some. Altogether some 250,000 clones are present, more than 70% being singletons, with the ten largest covering roughly 8.8%. Specimen: peripheral blood. Receptors were obtained from a man in his forties with active or convalescent COVID-19.

Points on this clone: At one end the junction does not follow the germline gene, possibly because of a read error. This chain uses TRBV4-1 with TRBJ1-2; D is uncertain. This CDR3 has 15 residues. Looked up from germline, CDR1 is MGHRA and CDR2 is YSYEKL. CDR3 protein: CASRQDPEFNYGYTF. CDR3 coding DNA: TGCGCCAGCAGACAAGATCCAGAATTTAACTATGGCTACACCTTC.

The J gene is TRBJ1-1, the V gene TRBV6-5; D is ambiguous. This CDR3 has 13 residues. Germline loops: CDR1 MNHEY, CDR2 SVGAGI. V was cut by 7 bases and J by 1 base, with 10 bases left in between. CDR3 sequence reads: CASIVTGNTEAFF. The CDR3 bases are TGTGCCAGCATCGTCACGGGGAACACTGAAGCTTTCTTT.

This clone was detected only a few times. The V and J genes are TRBV6-1 and TRBJ2-7; a possible D gene is TRBD1 (6 bases). The CDR3 length is 16 residues. Trimming pared 4 bases from V and 4 bases from J, leaving 20 bases between. Germline CDR1 is MNHNS and CDR2 is SASEGT. CDR3 sequence (DNA): TGTGCCAGCAGTGTTTACAGGGTTCCTCCCGTTTACGAGCAGTACTTC. Translation gives CASSVYRVPPVYEQYF.

The genes are TRBV5-4 and TRBJ1-2; D unclear. The V end was cut by 3 bases, the J end by 8 bases, with 14 bases between. The length of the CDR3 is 13 residues. From germline, CDR1 is SGHNT and CDR2 YYREEE (reference sequence). This CDR3 is CASSSEGGRGYTF. CDR3 coding DNA: TGTGCCAGCAGCTCAGAGGGTGGTCGGGGCTACACCTTC. The full variable domain, with the rest looked up from reference TRBV5-4 and TRBJ1-2, is ETGVTQSPTHLIKTRGQQVTLRCSSQSGHNTVSWYQQALGQGPQFIFQYYREEENGRGNFPPRFSGLQFPNYSSELNVNALELDDSALYLCASSSEGGRGYTFGSGTRLTVV.

The chain carries TRBV11-3 and TRBJ1-2; D gene unclear. The CDR3 consists of 14 residues. Between the trimmed V and J ends, which lost 2 bases and 0 bases, there was a span of 7 bases. Germline CDR1 and CDR2: SGHNT and YENEEA. The CDR3 loop reads CASSLTVANYGYTF. For the CDR3, the DNA is TGTGCCAGCAGCTTAACAGTAGCTAACTATGGCTACACCTTC.

The genes are TRBV28 and TRBJ2-7, with TRBD2 as a possible D gene (6 bases). V gave up 3 bases and J gave up 6 bases, with 9 bases separating them. This CDR3 spans 12 amino acids. Germline values: CDR1 MDHEN, CDR2 SYDVKM. In DNA form, the CDR3 reads TGTGCCAGCAGTTTGGAGGGGCCCGAGCAGTACTTC. Translation: CASSLEGPEQYF.

This clone has a handful of counts. In DNA form, the CDR3 reads TGTGCCTGGAGTCCTACGACAGGGGGTGAAGCTTTCTTT. It specifies CAWSPTTGGEAFF. This chain uses TRBV30 with TRBJ1-1; 9 bases align to TRBD1. The CDR3 contains 13 residues. J gave up 7 bases and V 2 bases, and 5 bases lay outside the gene matches. In germline, CDR1 is GTSNPN, CDR2 SVGIG (reference sequence).

This clone was seen a single time. V and J are TRBV4-1 and TRBJ1-1, with unresolved D. CDR3 size: 14 residues. V lost 5 bases to trimming and J lost 5 bases, with 15 bases between them. Germline V gene lookup returns CDR1 MGHRA and CDR2 YSYEKL. The CDR3 here is CASSFGPTGTEAFF. In DNA form, the CDR3 reads TGCGCCAGCAGCTTCGGTCCAACGGGAACTGAAGCTTTCTTT.

The chain joins TRBV6-6 to TRBJ2-7; D not resolved. Germline V gives CDR1 MNHNY, CDR2 SVGAGI (reference sequence). The CDR3 loop spans 14 amino acids. V shed 4 bases and J shed 1 base, with 11 bases lying between them. CDR3 region: CASSWVAESYEQYF. In DNA, the CDR3 is TGTGCCAGCAGTTGGGTAGCAGAGTCCTACGAGCAGTACTTC.

V usage is TRBV5-6 and J usage is TRBJ2-7, with D unclear. V dropped 1 base and J dropped 5 bases, with 13 bases sitting between them. The CDR3 runs 14 residues. Germline CDR1 reads SGHDT; CDR2 reads YYEEEE. DNA for the CDR3: TGTGCCAGCAGCTTGAGTAGACTCTCGGACGAGCAGTACTTC. Translation: CASSLSRLSDEQYF.

This chain connects TRBV19 to TRBJ1-1; D gene unclear. The CDR3 spans 14 residues. Germline V CDR1 and CDR2: LNHDA, SQIVND (reference sequence). V shed 3 bases and J shed 1 base, with 9 bases lying between them. Written as DNA, the CDR3 is TGTGCCAGTAGTATGTTCCGGGAGAACACTGAAGCTTTCTTT. It encodes CASSMFRENTEAFF.

The CDR3 DNA reads TGTGCCAGCAGCCTCGTATCTGCCGGGGAGCTGTTTTTT. It yields the protein CASSLVSAGELFF. The chain carries TRBV7-2 and TRBJ2-2; D unclear. V was clipped by 5 bases and J by 6 bases, with 10 bases between them. There are 13 residues in the CDR3. The V gene's germline CDR1 is SGHTA and CDR2 FQGNSA.

V gene TRBV19 combines with J gene TRBJ1-1; the D is unclear. The CDR3 covers 14 residues. V was trimmed by 3 bases and J by 0 bases, leaving 8 bases between them. Germline lookup yields CDR1 LNHDA and CDR2 SQIVND (reference sequence). CDR3 amino acids: CASSMREVNTEAFF. The CDR3 nucleotides are TGTGCCAGTAGTATGCGGGAGGTGAACACTGAAGCTTTCTTT.

This chain connects TRBV7-9 to TRBJ2-7, with D possibly matching TRBD2 (6 bases). Germline V gene sequence: CDR1 SEHNR, CDR2 FQNEAQ (reference sequence). This CDR3 spans 14 amino acids. V lost 2 bases and J lost 2, with 10 bases in between. This CDR3 reads CASSLLEGPYEQYF. The CDR3 bases are TGTGCCAGCAGCTTATTGGAGGGACCCTACGAGCAGTACTTC.

The CDR3 sequence: CASTPGTTYEQYF. CDR3 coding DNA: TGTGCCAGCACGCCCGGGACAACCTACGAGCAGTACTTC. This chain uses TRBV6-5 with TRBJ2-7, with TRBD1 as a possible D gene (6 bases). The V gene lost 7 bases and the J gene lost 2 bases, with 12 bases spanning the gap. CDR1 is MNHEY, CDR2 SVGAGI, per germline. The CDR3 sequence is 13 residues long.

The J gene is TRBJ2-5, the V gene TRBV18, with 10 bases fitting TRBD2. The CDR3 totals 18 residues. Germline trimming cut 0 bases from V and 2 bases from J; bases unmatched to any gene: 9. Germline CDR1 KGHSH, CDR2 LQKENI. CDR3: CASSPPLWLAGEQETQYF. CDR3 sequence (DNA): TGTGCCAGCTCACCACCGTTGTGGCTAGCGGGGGAGCAAGAGACCCAGTACTTC. The complete variable domain, with remaining parts taken from reference TRBV18 and TRBJ2-5, reads NAGVMQNPRHLVRRRGQEARLRCSPMKGHSHVYWYRQLPEEGLKFMVYLQKENIIDESGMPKERFSAEFPKEGPSILRIQQVVRGDSAAYFCASSPPLWLAGEQETQYFGPGTRLLVL.

V is TRBV6-1 and J is TRBJ1-5; D unresolved. The CDR3 totals 15 residues. V dropped 3 bases and J dropped 0 bases, with 9 bases sitting between them. Germline CDR1 is MNHNS and CDR2 is SASEGT. The CDR3 region is CASSEWRYSNQPQHF. The CDR3 DNA sequence: TGTGCCAGCAGTGAGTGGAGATATAGCAATCAGCCCCAGCATTTT.

As regards this clone: At one end, the junction sequence differs from germline, possibly due to a read error. The rearrangement joins TRBV25-1 to TRBJ1-2; TRBD1 matches at 7 bases. Germline assignment: CDR1 MGHDK and CDR2 SYGVNS. The CDR3 spans 14 residues. In nucleotides, the CDR3 is TGTGCCAGCACGGGGCCCCCGGGACAGTATGGCTACGCCTTC. Its protein is CASTGPPGQYGYAF.

This clone was detected a few times. This chain joins TRBV14 and TRBJ2-1; no definite D call. Germline assignment: CDR1 SGHDN and CDR2 FVKESK. V shed 3 bases and J shed 6 bases, with 3 bases lying between them. This CDR3 has 11 amino acids. The CDR3 protein is CASSHRNEQFF. The CDR3 DNA follows: TGTGCCAGCAGCCACCGCAATGAGCAGTTCTTC.

The V gene is TRBV7-9, the J gene TRBJ1-5; D is uncertain. V was shortened by 3 bases and J by 4 bases, with 4 bases between the two germline ends. Looked up from germline, CDR1 is SEHNR and CDR2 is FQNEAQ (reference sequence). CDR3 size: 12 residues. The CDR3 DNA reads as TGTGCCAGCAGCTTGTCTAATCAGCCCCAGCATTTT. Translated, it gives CASSLSNQPQHF.

This chain uses TRBV15 with TRBJ1-6, with D perhaps matching TRBD1 (5 bases). This CDR3 region has 13 residues. V gave up 1 base and J gave up 14 bases, with 12 bases separating them. Per the germline V gene, CDR1 is LNHNV and CDR2 is YYDKDF (reference sequence). CDR3 loop: CATSRGIQGALHF. Here the CDR3 DNA reads TGTGCCACCAGCAGAGGAATACAAGGGGCCCTCCACTTT.

The chain uses TRBV10-1 and TRBJ2-3; 8 nucleotides agree with TRBD2. The V and J ends lost 0 bases and 1 base, in that order; junction bases with no gene match: 0. This CDR3 has 15 residues. Germline-derived CDR1 and CDR2 are WNHNN and SYGVQD (reference sequence). CDR3 coding DNA: TGCGCCAGCAGTGAGTCAGCGGGAGGCACAGATACGCAGTATTTT. Translation gives CASSESAGGTDTQYF.

The CDR3 DNA is TGTGCCAGAAGCTACAGGGACAGGAGAAGGCGTCAGCCCCAGCATTTT. Translating it yields CARSYRDRRRRQPQHF. J is TRBJ1-5 and V is TRBV5-3; 8 bases fit TRBD1. TRBV5-3 is treated as an ORF (open reading frame) with a function not yet certain. V dropped 3 bases and J dropped 6; count of bases not matched to a gene: 11. This CDR3 is 16 amino acids long.

The CDR3 coding sequence is TGTGCCAGCAGCCCCAGGTCGTCATCTAATAATTCACCCCTCCACTTT. Translation: CASSPRSSSNNSPLHF. The chain recombines TRBV6-6 with TRBJ1-6; D gene uncertain. From germline, CDR1 is MNHNY and CDR2 SVGAGI (reference sequence). The V end was cut by 6 bases, the J end by 5 bases, with 17 bases between. This CDR3 comprises 16 residues.

V is TRBV30 and J is TRBJ2-3; D perhaps matches TRBD1 (6 bases). The CDR3 length is 16 residues. The V gene lost 0 bases and the J gene lost 7 bases, with 20 bases spanning the gap. Germline CDR1 and CDR2: GTSNPN and SVGIG (reference sequence). In DNA, the CDR3 is TGTGCCTGGAGTGTACGGGGAGTAGGGGGATGGAATACGCAGTATTTT. This sequence encodes CAWSVRGVGGWNTQYF.

This clone was counted only a few times. V and J are TRBV6-1 and TRBJ2-7, with D perhaps TRBD1 (6 bases). Trimming pared 5 bases from V and 4 bases from J, leaving 9 bases between. The CDR3 contains 12 residues. The V gene's germline CDR1 is MNHNS and CDR2 SASEGT. The CDR3 DNA sequence: TGTGCCAGCAGTTCACAGGGATACGAGCAGTACTTC. Translating gives CASSSQGYEQYF.

The J gene is TRBJ1-1, the V gene TRBV7-9, with a possible D match to TRBD1 (6 bases). V lost 1 base and J lost 6, with 9 bases in between. This CDR3 contains 13 residues. Germline V gives CDR1 SEHNR, CDR2 FQNEAQ (reference sequence). The DNA of the CDR3 is TGTGCCAGCAGCTTAGGAGGGGGAGCTGAAGCTTTCTTT. This codes for CASSLGGGAEAFF.

The table lists this clone with a count of one. Other DNA sequences of this sample code for an identical CDR3. This chain connects TRBV27 to TRBJ1-2, with D possibly matching TRBD1 (5 bases). Germline V gives CDR1 MNHEY, CDR2 SMNVEV (reference sequence). Trimming shortened V by 5 bases and J by 7 bases, and 14 bases separated the two germline ends. This CDR3 contains 13 residues. CDR3 nucleotide sequence: TGTGCCAGCAGTCTCCGCGGCGGGACTGGCTACACCTTC. Its translation is CASSLRGGTGYTF.